The clone carrying this T cell receptor beta chain has only a few counts. Its antigen is undetermined. The V and J ends lost 0 bases and 0 bases respectively, with 11 bases between them. This CDR3 contains 16 residues. Germline CDR1 is LGHDT and CDR2 is YNNKEL (reference sequence). This record belongs to a study of identical twins. Broader study findings: Within cord blood, abundant beta clonotypes carried fewer insertions, but memory repertoires showed no such trend.

A universal primer site was created by template switching, with the cDNA bearing unique molecular identifiers. TCRdb passed the 5' RACE reads through MiXCR, listing each CDR3 protein once. The table shows a few hundred thousand distinct CDR3 sequences, with nearly 15% occurring only once. These data also featured in a second study, about yellow fever vaccine responses in identical twins.

V and J are TRBV3-1 and TRBJ2-5; D could derive from TRBD1 or TRBD2 (5 bases each). Source material: CD4+ T cells sorted from blood. The TCR sequence derives from a woman aged 18-29 years in good health. Written as DNA, the CDR3 is TGTGCCAGCAGCCAAGATCGAACGGGGCACCAAGAGACCCAGTACTTC. Protein sequence: CASSQDRTGHQETQYF.